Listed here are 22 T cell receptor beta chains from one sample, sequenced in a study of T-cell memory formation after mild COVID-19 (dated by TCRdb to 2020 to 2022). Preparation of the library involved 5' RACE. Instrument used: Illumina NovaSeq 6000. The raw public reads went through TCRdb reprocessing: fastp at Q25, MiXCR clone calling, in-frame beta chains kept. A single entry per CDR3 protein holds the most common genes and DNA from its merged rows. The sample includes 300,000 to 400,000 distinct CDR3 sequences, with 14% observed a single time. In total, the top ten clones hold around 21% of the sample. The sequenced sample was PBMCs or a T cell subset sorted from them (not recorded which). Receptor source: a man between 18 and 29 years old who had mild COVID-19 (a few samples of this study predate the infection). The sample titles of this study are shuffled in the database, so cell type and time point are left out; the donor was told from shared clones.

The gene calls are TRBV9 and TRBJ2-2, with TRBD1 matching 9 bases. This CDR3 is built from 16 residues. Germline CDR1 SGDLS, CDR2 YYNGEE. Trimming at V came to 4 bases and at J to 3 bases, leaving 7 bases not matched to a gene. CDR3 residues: CASSFHRGLDTGELFF. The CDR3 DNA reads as TGTGCCAGCAGCTTTCACAGGGGGCTCGACACCGGGGAGCTGTTTTTT.

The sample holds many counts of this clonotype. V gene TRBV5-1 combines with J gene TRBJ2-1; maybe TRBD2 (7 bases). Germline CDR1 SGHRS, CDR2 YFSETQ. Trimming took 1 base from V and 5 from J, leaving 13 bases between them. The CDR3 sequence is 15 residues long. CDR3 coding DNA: TGCGCCAGCAGCTTGTACGGGGGGCCCCACAATGAGCAGTTCTTC. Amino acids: CASSLYGGPHNEQFF.

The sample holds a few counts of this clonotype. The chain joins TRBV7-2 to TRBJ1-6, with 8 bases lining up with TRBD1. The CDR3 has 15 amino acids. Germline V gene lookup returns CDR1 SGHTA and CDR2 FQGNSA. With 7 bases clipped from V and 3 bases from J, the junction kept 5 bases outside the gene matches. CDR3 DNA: TGTGCCAGCACCTCAGGGACAGGCTATAATTCACCCCTCCACTTT. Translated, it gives CASTSGTGYNSPLHF.

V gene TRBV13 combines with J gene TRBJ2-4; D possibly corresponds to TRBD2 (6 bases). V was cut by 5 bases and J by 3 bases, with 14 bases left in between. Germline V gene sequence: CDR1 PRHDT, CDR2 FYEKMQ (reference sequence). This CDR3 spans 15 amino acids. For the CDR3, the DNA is TGTGCCAGCAGCGCCGGGACTTCGGGCAAAAACATTCAGTACTTC. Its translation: CASSAGTSGKNIQYF.

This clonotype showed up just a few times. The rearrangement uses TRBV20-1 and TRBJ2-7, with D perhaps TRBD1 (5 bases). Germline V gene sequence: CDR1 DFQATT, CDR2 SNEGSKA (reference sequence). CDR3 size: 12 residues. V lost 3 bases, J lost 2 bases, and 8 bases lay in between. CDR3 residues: CSASVDTYEQYV. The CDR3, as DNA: TGCAGTGCTAGTGTGGACACCTACGAGCAGTACGTC.

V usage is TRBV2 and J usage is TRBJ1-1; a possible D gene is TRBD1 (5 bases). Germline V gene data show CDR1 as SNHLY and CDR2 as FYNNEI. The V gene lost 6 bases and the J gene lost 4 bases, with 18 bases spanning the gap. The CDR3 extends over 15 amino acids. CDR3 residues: CASSQRDLGCTEAFF. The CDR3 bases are TGTGCCAGCAGCCAAAGGGACCTCGGTTGCACTGAAGCTTTCTTT.

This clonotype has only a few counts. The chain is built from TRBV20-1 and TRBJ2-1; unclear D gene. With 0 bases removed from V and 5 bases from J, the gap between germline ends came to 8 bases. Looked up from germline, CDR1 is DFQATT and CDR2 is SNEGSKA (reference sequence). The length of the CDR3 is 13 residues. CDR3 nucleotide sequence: TGCAGTGCTAGAGATCTCGACAACAATGAGCAGTTCTTC. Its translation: CSARDLDNNEQFF.

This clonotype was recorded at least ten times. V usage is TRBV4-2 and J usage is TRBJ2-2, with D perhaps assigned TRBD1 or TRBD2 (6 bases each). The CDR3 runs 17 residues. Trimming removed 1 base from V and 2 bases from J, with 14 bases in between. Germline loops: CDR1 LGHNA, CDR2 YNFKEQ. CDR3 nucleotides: TGTGCCAGCAGCCAAGTCGGAGGGGGGCCTAACACCGGGGAGCTGTTTTTT. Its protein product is CASSQVGGGPNTGELFF.

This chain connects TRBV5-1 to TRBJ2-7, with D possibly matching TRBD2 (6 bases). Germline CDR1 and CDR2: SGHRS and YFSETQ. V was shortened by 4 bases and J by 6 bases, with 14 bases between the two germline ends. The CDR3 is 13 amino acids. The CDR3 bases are TGCGCCAGCAGCCAAGAGGTGGGGGGCGAGCAGTACTTC. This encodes CASSQEVGGEQYF.

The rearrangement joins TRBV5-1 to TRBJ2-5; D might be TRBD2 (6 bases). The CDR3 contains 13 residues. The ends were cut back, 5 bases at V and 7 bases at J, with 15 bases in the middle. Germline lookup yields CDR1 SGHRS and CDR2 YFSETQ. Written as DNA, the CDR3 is TGCGCCAGCAGGGCGGAGGGGTATGTGACCCAGTACTTC. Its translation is CASRAEGYVTQYF.

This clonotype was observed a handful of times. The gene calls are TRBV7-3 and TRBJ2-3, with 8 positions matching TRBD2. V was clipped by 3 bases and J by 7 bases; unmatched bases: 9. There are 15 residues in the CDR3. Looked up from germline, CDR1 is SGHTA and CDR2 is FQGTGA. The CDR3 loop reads CASSFSGEGSYTQYF. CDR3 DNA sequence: TGTGCCAGCAGCTTTAGCGGGGAGGGAAGTTATACGCAGTATTTT. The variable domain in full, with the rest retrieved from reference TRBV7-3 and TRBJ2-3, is GAGVSQTPSNKVTEKGKYVELRCDPISGHTALYWYRQSLGQGPEFLIYFQGTGAADDSGLPNDRFFAVRPEGSVSTLKIQRTERGDSAVYLCASSFSGEGSYTQYFGPGTRLTVL.

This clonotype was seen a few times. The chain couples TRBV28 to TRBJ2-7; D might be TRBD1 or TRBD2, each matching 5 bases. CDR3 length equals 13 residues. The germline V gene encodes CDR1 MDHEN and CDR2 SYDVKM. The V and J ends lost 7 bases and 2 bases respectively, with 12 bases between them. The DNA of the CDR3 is TGTGCCAGCAACTCGGGGCAGGCCTACGAGCAGTACGTC. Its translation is CASNSGQAYEQYV.

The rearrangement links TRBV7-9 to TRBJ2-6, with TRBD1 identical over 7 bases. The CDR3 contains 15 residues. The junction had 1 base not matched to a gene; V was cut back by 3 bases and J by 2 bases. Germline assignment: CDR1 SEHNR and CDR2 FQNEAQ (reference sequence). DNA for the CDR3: TGTGCCAGCAGCTTTACAGGGGCTGGGGCCAACGTCCTGACTTTC. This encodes CASSFTGAGANVLTF.

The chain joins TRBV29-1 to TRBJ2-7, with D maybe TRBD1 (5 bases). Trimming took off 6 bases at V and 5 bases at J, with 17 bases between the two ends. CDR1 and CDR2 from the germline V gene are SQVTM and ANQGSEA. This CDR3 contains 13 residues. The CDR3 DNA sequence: TGCAGCGTCGGGTATAGGGGCGTCCACGAGCAGTACTTC. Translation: CSVGYRGVHEQYF.

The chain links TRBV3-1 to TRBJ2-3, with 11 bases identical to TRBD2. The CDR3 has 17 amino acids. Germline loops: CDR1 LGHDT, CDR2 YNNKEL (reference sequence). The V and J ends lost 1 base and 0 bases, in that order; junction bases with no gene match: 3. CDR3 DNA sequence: TGTGCCAGCAGCCAAGGACTAGCGGGGATAAGCACAGATACGCAGTATTTT. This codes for CASSQGLAGISTDTQYF.

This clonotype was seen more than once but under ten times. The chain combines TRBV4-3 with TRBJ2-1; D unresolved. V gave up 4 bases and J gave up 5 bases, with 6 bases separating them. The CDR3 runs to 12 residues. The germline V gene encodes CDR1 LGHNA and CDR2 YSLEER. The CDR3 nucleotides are TGCGCCAGCAGCCTCTCTAACAATGAGCAGTTCTTC. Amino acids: CASSLSNNEQFF.

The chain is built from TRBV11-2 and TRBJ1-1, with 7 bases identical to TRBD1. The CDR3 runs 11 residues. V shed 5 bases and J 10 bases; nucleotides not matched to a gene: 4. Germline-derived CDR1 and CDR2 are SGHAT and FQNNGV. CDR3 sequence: CASSRDSGAFF. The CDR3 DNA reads TGTGCCAGCAGCCGGGACAGCGGAGCTTTCTTT. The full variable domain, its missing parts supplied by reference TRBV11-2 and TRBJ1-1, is EAGVAQSPRYKIIEKRQSVAFWCNPISGHATLYWYQQILGQGPKLLIQFQNNGVVDDSQLPKDRFSAERLKGVDSTLKIQPAKLEDSAVYLCASSRDSGAFFGQGTRLTVV.

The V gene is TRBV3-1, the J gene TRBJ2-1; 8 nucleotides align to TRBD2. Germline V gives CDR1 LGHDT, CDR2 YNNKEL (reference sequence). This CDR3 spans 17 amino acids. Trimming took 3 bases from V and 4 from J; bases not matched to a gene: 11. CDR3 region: CASSQAGTRSSYNEQFF. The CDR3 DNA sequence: TGTGCCAGCAGCCAGGCCGGGACTAGAAGCTCTTACAATGAGCAGTTCTTC.

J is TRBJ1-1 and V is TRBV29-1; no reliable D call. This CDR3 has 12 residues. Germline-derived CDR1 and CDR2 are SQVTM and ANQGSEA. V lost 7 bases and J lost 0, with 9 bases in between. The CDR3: CSGYLMNTEAFF. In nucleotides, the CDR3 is TGCAGCGGATATCTGATGAACACTGAAGCTTTCTTT.

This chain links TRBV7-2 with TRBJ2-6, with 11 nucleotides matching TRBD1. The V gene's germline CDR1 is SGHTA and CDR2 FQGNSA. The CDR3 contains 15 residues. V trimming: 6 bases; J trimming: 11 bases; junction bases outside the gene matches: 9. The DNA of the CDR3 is TGTGCCAGCAGGCCACCTCCGGGACAGGGGGACGTCCTGACTTTC. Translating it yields CASRPPPGQGDVLTF. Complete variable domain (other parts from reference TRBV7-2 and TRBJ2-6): GAGVSQSPSNKVTEKGKDVELRCDPISGHTALYWYRQSLGQGLEFLIYFQGNSAPDKSGLPSDRFSAERTGGSVSTLTIQRTQQEDSAVYLCASRPPPGQGDVLTFGAGSRLTVL.

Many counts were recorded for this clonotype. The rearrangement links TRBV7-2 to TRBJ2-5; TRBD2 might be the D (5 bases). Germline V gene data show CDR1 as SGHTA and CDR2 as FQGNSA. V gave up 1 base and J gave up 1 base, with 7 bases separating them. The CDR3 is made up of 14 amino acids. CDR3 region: CASSLGGIQETQYF. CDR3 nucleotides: TGTGCCAGCAGCTTAGGAGGGATCCAAGAGACCCAGTACTTC.

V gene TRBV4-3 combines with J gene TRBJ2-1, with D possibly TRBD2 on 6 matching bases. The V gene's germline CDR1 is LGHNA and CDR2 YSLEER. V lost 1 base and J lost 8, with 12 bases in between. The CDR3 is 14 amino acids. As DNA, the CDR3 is TGCGCCAGCAGCCAAGGAGGCGGGGTCCATGAGCAGTTCTTC. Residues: CASSQGGGVHEQFF.